This is a list of T cell receptor beta chains from one sample in a study of T cells in localized non-small cell lung cancer. The repertoire was sequenced with immunoSEQ multiplex PCR; TCRdb's copy has only in-frame clones and lacks some. The sample lists some 55,000 clones, about four fifths occurring once. The sample here was peripheral blood, taken before any cancer treatment. These TCRs come from a female donor of 60 years or more with stage II squamous cell lung carcinoma. The CDR3 runs from the conserved cysteine through the conserved F or W. The D gene is left open where the match is weak. Size tells how often a clone was seen (once, few, many) or the class of an expanded clone, and some rows leave it out.

V gene: TRBV5-4; clone size: once; D gene: .; J gene: TRBJ1-4; CDR3 protein: CASSLPPNEKLFF; CDR3 DNA: TGTGCCAGCAGCTTGCCCCCTAATGAAAAACTGTTTTTT
V gene: TRBV25-1; clone size: .; D gene: TRBD1; J gene: TRBJ1-2; CDR3 protein: CASSATDRGLGYTF; CDR3 DNA: TGTGCCAGCAGTGCAACAGACAGGGGGCTTGGCTACACCTTC
V gene: TRBV7-2; clone size: .; D gene: .; J gene: TRBJ1-1; CDR3 protein: CASSQGSGSGTEAFF; CDR3 DNA: TGTGCCAGCAGCCAGGGATCGGGATCGGGCACTGAAGCTTTCTTT
V gene: TRBV29-1; clone size: .; D gene: .; J gene: TRBJ1-3; CDR3 protein: CSVTKNSGNTIYF; CDR3 DNA: TGCAGCGTTACAAAGAACTCTGGAAACACCATATATTTT
V gene: TRBV10-3; clone size: .; D gene: .; J gene: TRBJ2-7; CDR3 protein: CAISEDGWEQYF; CDR3 DNA: TGTGCCATCAGTGAAGACGGGTGGGAGCAGTACTTC
V gene: TRBV11-2; clone size: .; D gene: TRBD2; J gene: TRBJ2-5; CDR3 protein: CASSSPAGGWETQYF; CDR3 DNA: TGTGCCAGCAGCTCCCCCGCGGGGGGGTGGGAGACCCAGTACTTC
V gene: TRBV5-1; clone size: .; D gene: .; J gene: TRBJ2-2; CDR3 protein: CASSFLQGDTGELFF; CDR3 DNA: TGCGCCAGCAGCTTTTTACAGGGAGACACCGGGGAGCTGTTTTTT
V gene: TRBV29-1; clone size: .; D gene: .; J gene: TRBJ1-5; CDR3 protein: CSVDSENGGAQHF; CDR3 DNA: TGCAGCGTTGACTCCGAAAACGGGGGAGCCCAGCATTTT
V gene: TRBV7-8; clone size: .; D gene: .; J gene: TRBJ2-5; CDR3 protein: CASSVTGPFGETQYF; CDR3 DNA: TGTGCCAGCAGCGTGACAGGCCCTTTCGGAGAGACCCAGTACTTC
V gene: TRBV15; clone size: .; D gene: .; J gene: TRBJ1-1; CDR3 protein: CATSRRGVNTEAFF; CDR3 DNA: TGTGCCACCAGCAGAAGGGGGGTGAACACTGAAGCTTTCTTT
V gene: TRBV7-9; clone size: .; D gene: .; J gene: TRBJ2-3; CDR3 protein: CASSFGGNTDTQYF; CDR3 DNA: TGTGCCAGCAGCTTCGGGGGAAACACAGATACGCAGTATTTT
V gene: TRBV15; clone size: .; D gene: .; J gene: TRBJ1-4; CDR3 protein: CATSRDLSTGYKLFF; CDR3 DNA: TGTGCCACCAGCAGAGATCTTTCGACCGGTTATAAACTGTTTTTT
V gene: TRBV5-1; clone size: .; D gene: TRBD1; J gene: TRBJ2-6; CDR3 protein: CASSSQDRVHPSGANVLTF; CDR3 DNA: TGCGCCAGCAGCTCACAAGACAGGGTCCATCCCTCTGGGGCCAACGTCCTGACTTTC
V gene: TRBV6-4; clone size: once; D gene: TRBD1; J gene: TRBJ1-2; CDR3 protein: CASSRGQGAGANYGYTF; CDR3 DNA: TGTGCCAGCAGCCGTGGACAGGGGGCAGGAGCTAACTATGGCTACACCTTC
V gene: TRBV4-1; clone size: .; D gene: TRBD1; J gene: TRBJ2-7; CDR3 protein: CASSPFGTATYEQYF; CDR3 DNA: TGCGCCAGCAGTCCCTTCGGGACAGCAACCTACGAGCAGTACTTC
V gene: TRBV18; clone size: .; D gene: .; J gene: TRBJ1-5; CDR3 protein: CASSRSGAGAAQPQHF; CDR3 DNA: TGTGCCAGCTCACGGTCTGGGGCCGGGGCCGCGCAGCCCCAGCATTTT
V gene: TRBV2; clone size: .; D gene: .; J gene: TRBJ1-1; CDR3 protein: CASSESIGGENTEAFF; CDR3 DNA: TGTGCCAGCAGTGAAAGTATCGGGGGAGAGAACACTGAAGCTTTCTTT
V gene: TRBV7-2; clone size: .; D gene: .; J gene: TRBJ1-3; CDR3 protein: CASSPQGNGNTIYF; CDR3 DNA: TGTGCCAGCAGCCCCCAGGGGAATGGAAACACCATATATTTT
V gene: TRBV25-1; clone size: .; D gene: TRBD2; J gene: TRBJ2-3; CDR3 protein: CASSTAGGRFSTDTQYF; CDR3 DNA: TGTGCCAGCAGTACAGCGGGGGGCCGATTTAGCACAGATACGCAGTATTTT
V gene: TRBV6-5; clone size: .; D gene: .; J gene: TRBJ2-7; CDR3 protein: CASSYSLQGSYEQYF; CDR3 DNA: TGTGCCAGCAGTTACTCGTTACAGGGATCCTACGAGCAGTACTTC
V gene: TRBV6-1; clone size: .; D gene: .; J gene: TRBJ2-1; CDR3 protein: CASSEVVGPLYNEQFF; CDR3 DNA: TGTGCCAGCAGTGAAGTAGTGGGCCCCCTCTACAATGAGCAGTTCTTC
V gene: TRBV14; clone size: .; D gene: .; J gene: TRBJ1-6; CDR3 protein: CASSRLYNSPLHF; CDR3 DNA: TGTGCCAGCAGCAGGCTTTATAATTCACCCCTCCACTTT
V gene: TRBV29-1; clone size: .; D gene: .; J gene: TRBJ2-1; CDR3 protein: CSANRVEQFF; CDR3 DNA: TGCAGCGCAAACCGGGTCGAGCAGTTCTTC
V gene: TRBV7-9; clone size: few; D gene: TRBD1; J gene: TRBJ2-7; CDR3 protein: CASTSLGQGLYEQYF; CDR3 DNA: TGTGCCAGCACCTCCTTGGGACAGGGGCTTTACGAGCAGTACTTC
V gene: TRBV5-1; clone size: .; D gene: .; J gene: TRBJ1-4; CDR3 protein: CASSPDGLNEKLFF; CDR3 DNA: TGCGCCAGCAGCCCGGACGGTCTTAATGAAAAACTGTTTTTT
V gene: TRBV9; clone size: .; D gene: TRBD2; J gene: TRBJ2-5; CDR3 protein: CASSPTGSSGGQETQYF; CDR3 DNA: TGTGCCAGCAGCCCCACGGGGTCTAGCGGGGGGCAAGAGACCCAGTACTTC
V gene: TRBV10-3; clone size: .; D gene: .; J gene: TRBJ2-5; CDR3 protein: CAISDSRGGLQETQYF; CDR3 DNA: TGTGCCATCAGTGACTCACGAGGGGGGCTTCAAGAGACCCAGTACTTC
V gene: TRBV30; clone size: .; D gene: TRBD2; J gene: TRBJ2-3; CDR3 protein: CAWKRRGGTDTQYF; CDR3 DNA: TGTGCCTGGAAGAGGCGGGGGGGCACAGATACGCAGTATTTT
V gene: TRBV2; clone size: .; D gene: .; J gene: TRBJ2-1; CDR3 protein: CASGGARARNEQFF; CDR3 DNA: TGTGCCAGCGGGGGGGCCAGGGCTAGGAATGAGCAGTTCTTC
V gene: TRBV4-2; clone size: few; D gene: .; J gene: TRBJ2-3; CDR3 protein: CASSLMPAGQDYTDTQYF; CDR3 DNA: TGTGCCAGCAGCCTCATGCCCGCCGGACAGGACTACACAGATACGCAGTATTTT
V gene: TRBV5-4; clone size: once; D gene: .; J gene: TRBJ1-4; CDR3 protein: CASSFVPPGGEKLFF; CDR3 DNA: TGTGCCAGCAGCTTTGTCCCACCGGGGGGTGAAAAACTGTTTTTT
V gene: TRBV6-5; clone size: .; D gene: TRBD1; J gene: TRBJ1-4; CDR3 protein: CASRSTGTGNEKLFF; CDR3 DNA: TGTGCCAGCAGGTCGACCGGGACAGGGAACGAAAAACTGTTTTTT
V gene: TRBV7-9; clone size: .; D gene: .; J gene: TRBJ2-7; CDR3 protein: CASSLSSLPEQYF; CDR3 DNA: TGTGCCAGCAGCTTATCATCACTACCCGAGCAGTACTTC
V gene: TRBV6-1; clone size: .; D gene: .; J gene: TRBJ2-7; CDR3 protein: CASSVGHSYEQYF; CDR3 DNA: TGTGCCAGCAGTGTTGGTCACTCCTACGAGCAGTACTTC
V gene: TRBV5-5; clone size: .; D gene: .; J gene: TRBJ1-2; CDR3 protein: CASSLIVPGNRGYTF; CDR3 DNA: TGTGCCAGCAGCTTGATCGTCCCAGGCAACAGAGGCTACACCTTC
V gene: TRBV6-6; clone size: .; D gene: .; J gene: TRBJ1-1; CDR3 protein: CASSSQTGEAFF; CDR3 DNA: TGTGCCAGCAGTTCCCAAACAGGGGAAGCTTTCTTT